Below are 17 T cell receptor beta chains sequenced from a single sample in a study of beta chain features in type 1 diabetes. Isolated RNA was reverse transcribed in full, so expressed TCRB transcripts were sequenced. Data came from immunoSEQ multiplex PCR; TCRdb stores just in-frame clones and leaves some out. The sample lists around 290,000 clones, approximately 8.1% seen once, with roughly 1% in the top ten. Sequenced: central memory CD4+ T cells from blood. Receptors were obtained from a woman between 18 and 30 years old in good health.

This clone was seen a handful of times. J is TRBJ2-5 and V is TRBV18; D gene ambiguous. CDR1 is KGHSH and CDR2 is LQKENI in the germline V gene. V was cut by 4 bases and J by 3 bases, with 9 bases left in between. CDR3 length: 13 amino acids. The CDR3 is CASSLTNKETQYF. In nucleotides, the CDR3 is TGTGCCAGCTCACTAACCAACAAAGAGACCCAGTACTTC.

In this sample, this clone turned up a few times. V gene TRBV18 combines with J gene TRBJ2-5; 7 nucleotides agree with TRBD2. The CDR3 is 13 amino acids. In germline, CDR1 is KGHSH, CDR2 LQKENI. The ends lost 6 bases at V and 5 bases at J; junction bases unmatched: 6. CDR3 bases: TGTGCCAGCTCGCGATGGGAGGGGGAGACCCAGTACTTC. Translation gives CASSRWEGETQYF.

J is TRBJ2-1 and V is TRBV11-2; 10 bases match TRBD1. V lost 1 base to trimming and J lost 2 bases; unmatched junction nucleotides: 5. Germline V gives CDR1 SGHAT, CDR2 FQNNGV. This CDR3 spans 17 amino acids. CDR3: CASSLVTGTGAYNEQFF. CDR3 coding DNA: TGTGCCAGCAGCTTAGTAACCGGGACAGGGGCCTACAATGAGCAGTTCTTC.

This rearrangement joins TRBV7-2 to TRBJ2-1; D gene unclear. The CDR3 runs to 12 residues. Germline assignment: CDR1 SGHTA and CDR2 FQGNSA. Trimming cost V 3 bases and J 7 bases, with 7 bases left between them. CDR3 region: CASSFTANEQFF. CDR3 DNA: TGTGCCAGCAGCTTTACAGCGAATGAGCAGTTCTTC.

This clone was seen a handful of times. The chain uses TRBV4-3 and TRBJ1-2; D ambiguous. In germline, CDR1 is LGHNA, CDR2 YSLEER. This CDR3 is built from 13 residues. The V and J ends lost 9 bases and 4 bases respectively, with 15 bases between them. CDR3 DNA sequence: TGCGCCAGTTCTGGACGGAGATTCTATGGCTACACCTTC. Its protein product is CASSGRRFYGYTF.

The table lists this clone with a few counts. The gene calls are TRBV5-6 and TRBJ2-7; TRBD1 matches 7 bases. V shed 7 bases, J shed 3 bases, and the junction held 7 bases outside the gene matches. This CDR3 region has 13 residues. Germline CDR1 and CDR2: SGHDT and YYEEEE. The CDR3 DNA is TGTGCCAGCCTGAGGGACAGACTCTACGAGCAGTACTTC. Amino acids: CASLRDRLYEQYF.

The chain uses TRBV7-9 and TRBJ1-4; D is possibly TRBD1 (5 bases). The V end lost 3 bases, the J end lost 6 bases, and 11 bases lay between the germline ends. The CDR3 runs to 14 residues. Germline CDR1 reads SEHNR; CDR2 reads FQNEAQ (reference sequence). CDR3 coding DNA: TGTGCCAGCAGCTTGGGGGTGATGGATGAAAAACTGTTTTTT. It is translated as CASSLGVMDEKLFF.

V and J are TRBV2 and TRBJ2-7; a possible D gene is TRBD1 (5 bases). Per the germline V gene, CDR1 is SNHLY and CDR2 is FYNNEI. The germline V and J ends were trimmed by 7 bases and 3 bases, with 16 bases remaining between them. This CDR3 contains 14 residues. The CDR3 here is CASNIPTVSYEQYV. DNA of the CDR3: TGTGCCAGCAACATACCGACAGTCAGCTACGAGCAGTACGTC.

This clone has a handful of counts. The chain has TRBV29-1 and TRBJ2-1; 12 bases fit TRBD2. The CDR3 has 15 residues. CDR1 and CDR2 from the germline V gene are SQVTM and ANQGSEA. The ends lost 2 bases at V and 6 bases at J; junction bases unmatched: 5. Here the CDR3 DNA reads TGCAGCGTTGAAACGGGACTAGCGGGCCTCAATGAGCAGTTCTTC. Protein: CSVETGLAGLNEQFF.

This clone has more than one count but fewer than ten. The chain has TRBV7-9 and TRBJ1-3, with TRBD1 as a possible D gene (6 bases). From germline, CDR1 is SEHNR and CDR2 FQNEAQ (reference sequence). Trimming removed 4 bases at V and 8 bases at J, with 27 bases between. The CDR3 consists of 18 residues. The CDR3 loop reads CASSSPPGASGILHTIYF. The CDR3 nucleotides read TGTGCCAGCAGCTCCCCGCCGGGGGCCTCGGGCATTTTACACACCATATATTTT.

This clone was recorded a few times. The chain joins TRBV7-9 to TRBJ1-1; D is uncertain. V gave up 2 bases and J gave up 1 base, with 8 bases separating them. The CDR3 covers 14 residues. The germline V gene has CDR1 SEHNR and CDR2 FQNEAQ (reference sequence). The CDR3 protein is CASSLYGRNTEAFF. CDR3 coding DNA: TGTGCCAGCAGCTTATATGGCCGGAACACTGAAGCTTTCTTT.

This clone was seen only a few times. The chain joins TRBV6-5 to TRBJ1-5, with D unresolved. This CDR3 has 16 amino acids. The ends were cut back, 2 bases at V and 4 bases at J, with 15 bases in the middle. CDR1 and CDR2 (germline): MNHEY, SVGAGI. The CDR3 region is CASSYGWPGDNQPQHF. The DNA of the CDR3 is TGTGCCAGCAGTTACGGCTGGCCAGGTGATAATCAGCCCCAGCATTTT.

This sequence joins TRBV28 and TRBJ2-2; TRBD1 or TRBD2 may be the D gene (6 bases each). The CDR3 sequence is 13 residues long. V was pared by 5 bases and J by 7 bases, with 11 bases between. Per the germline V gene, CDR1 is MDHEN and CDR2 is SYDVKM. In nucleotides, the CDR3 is TGTGCCAGCAGTATAGGGGGGCACGGGGAGCTGTTTTTT. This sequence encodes CASSIGGHGELFF.

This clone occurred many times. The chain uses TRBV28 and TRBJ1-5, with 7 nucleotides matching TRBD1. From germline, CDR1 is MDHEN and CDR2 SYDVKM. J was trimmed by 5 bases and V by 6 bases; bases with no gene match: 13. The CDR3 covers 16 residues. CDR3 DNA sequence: TGTGCCAGCAGCCCCGGACAGGTTATTGCGTATCAGCCCCAGCATTTT. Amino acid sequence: CASSPGQVIAYQPQHF.

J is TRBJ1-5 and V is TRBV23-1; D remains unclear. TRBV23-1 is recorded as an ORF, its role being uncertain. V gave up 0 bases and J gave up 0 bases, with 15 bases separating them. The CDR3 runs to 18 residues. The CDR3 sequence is CASSQSKSGLYSNQPQHF. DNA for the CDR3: TGCGCCAGCAGTCAATCGAAAAGCGGACTGTATAGCAATCAGCCCCAGCATTTT.

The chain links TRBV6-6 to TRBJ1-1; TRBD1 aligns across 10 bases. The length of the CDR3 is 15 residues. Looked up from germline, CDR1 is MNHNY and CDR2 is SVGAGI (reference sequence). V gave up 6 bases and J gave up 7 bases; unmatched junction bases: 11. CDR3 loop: CASRRKTGGLGEAFF. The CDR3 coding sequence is TGTGCCAGCAGACGGAAGACAGGGGGCTTAGGTGAAGCTTTCTTT.

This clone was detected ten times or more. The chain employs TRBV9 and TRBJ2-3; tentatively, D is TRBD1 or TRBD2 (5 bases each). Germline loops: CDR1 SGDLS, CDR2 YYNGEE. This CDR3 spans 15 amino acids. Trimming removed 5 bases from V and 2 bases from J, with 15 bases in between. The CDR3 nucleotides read TGTGCCAGCAGTTTCGGGGCCCATCACACAGATACGCAGTATTTT. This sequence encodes CASSFGAHHTDTQYF. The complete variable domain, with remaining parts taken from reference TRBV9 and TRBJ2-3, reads DSGVTQTPKHLITATGQRVTLRCSPRSGDLSVYWYQQSLDQGLQFLIQYYNGEERAKGNILERFSAQQFPDLHSELNLSSLELGDSALYFCASSFGAHHTDTQYFGPGTRLTVL.